What follows describes a single T cell receptor (beta chain). Its cognate antigen has yet to be identified. Per-base qualities were not stored, and no clone one base away is much larger. Other nucleotide sequences from this sample produce the same CDR3. The data derive from a study of shared clonotypes between healthy human individuals (dated by TCRdb to 2018 to 2020). At the level of the whole study: The cohort included three men and two women between 18 and 49 years of age. For each donor, CD4 naive and CD4 memory were each run on three plates, CD8 naive on two plates, and CD8 memory on one plate. Between about 0.85 and 10 billion PBMCs per donor were obtained by leukapheresis. Different laboratories and diverse techniques were used to prepare libraries and sequence TCR repertoires, to increase sequencing depth and limit assay-specific biases. The study deeply sequenced blood TCR repertoires of about 5 healthy adults to estimate repertoire size and the extent of clonotype sharing between individuals.

The CDR3 runs 14 amino acids, cysteine and phenylalanine included. Only the CDR3 portion is preserved as DNA: 42 bases, with reading frame beginning at the first base. According to the germline V gene, CDR1 reads SNHLY and CDR2 reads FYNNEI. The trim is 3 bases for V and 0 bases for J, with a gap of 6 bases between the germline ends. Using the deep immunoSEQ assay, multiplex PCR amplified TCR CDR3 regions from genomic DNA. Genomic DNA extracted from each cell subset was distributed evenly over all wells of several immunoSEQ 96-well plates, and each plate served as one replicate. Each replicate PCR for sorted subsets received approximately 200 ng genomic DNA, equal to about 30,000 T cell genomes. Purified libraries were measured with a Qubit 3.0 fluorometer, size-checked on a Bioanalyzer 2100, and measured again with the KAPA Library Quantification kit. Each immunoSEQ 96-well plate was sequenced on its own single-read 150-cycle Illumina NextSeq 550 flow cell. The authors' analysis ran thus. Because the immunoSEQ output included only junctional sequences and no quality scores, the filtering could not be the same as the filtering used for full-length reads. Sequences were annotated with PyIR, a Python wrapper for IgBLAST v1.9, and V/J genes and CDR3 were assigned using IMGT germline references. Any read was removed if the V/J assignment was weak (E-value above 1e-6), the CDR3 was missing, or the read contained stop codons, out-of-frame junctions, or ambiguous translated residues. A V3J clonotype was defined by an identical inferred V gene, J gene, and CDR3 amino acid sequence. Percentage overlap between repertoires was computed as shared unique clonotypes divided by the size of the smaller repertoire. RTK rarefaction, the Chao1 estimator, and Recon v2.1 estimates of unobserved clonotypes were used to assess repertoire richness. Generation probabilities for all TCRbeta clonotypes obtained by the gDNA method from a handful of donors were computed using OLGA. What TCRdb holds here is the immuneACCESS table cut down to in-frame rearrangements. Part of the clones is not present; checked against another copy, under half of the missing clones reflect an unresolved V gene, and the others are unexplained. V, J and clone size were drawn from that table, and D and trimming were deduced from the DNA. The sample table holds about 2 million clones, of which approximately 95% were seen once. About 1.1% of the sample is taken by the ten largest.

For the CD8 naive samples, CD45RO-negative cells were positively selected for CCR7, yielding a CD45RA+CCR7+ population from which TemRA cells were excluded. Healthy HIV-negative adults with no recently reported acute infections or vaccinations were included as donors. Only Caucasian adults living in Nashville, Tennessee, USA were represented among the donors. After blood collection by leukapheresis, PBMCs were isolated using Ficoll-Histopaque density gradient centrifugation and then cryopreserved in the vapor phase of liquid nitrogen. Purity and quantity of every magnetically sorted T cell population were checked by analytical flow cytometry. From each sorted fraction, genomic DNA was isolated and quantified by UV absorbance on a Nanodrop 2000c. Overall study outcomes, separate from this receptor: The genetic and exposure-history diversity represented was limited by the small number of donors. Sharing across several donors was observed for around 5% of naive CD4, over 3% of naive CD8, about 2.5% of memory CD4, and roughly 0.4% of memory CD8 clonotypes. Compared with non-shared clonotypes, clonotypes shared by all four sorted-subset donors had higher generation probabilities. Based on pairwise subsampling, the degree of clonotype sharing among donors was expected to be affected by sequencing depth. Only blood was sampled, and tissue TCR repertoires likely differ from those in blood. Incomplete sequencing was indicated by rarefaction of sorted-subset datasets, despite the large sequencing depth. Larger estimated clonotype richness was generally found for naive subsets than for memory subsets.

In this chain, TRBV2 is recombined with TRBJ1-3; no D gene call is confident. The TCR originated in a man aged 18 to 30 in good health. Sequencing was performed on naive CD8+ T cells sorted from blood. The cell subset or site label of this sample denotes: CD45RA+CCR7+. The CDR3 has the sequence CASSDGFSGNTIYF. The nucleotides read TGTGCCAGCAGTGACGGGTTCTCTGGAAACACCATATATTTT.